This TCR beta chain was captured in a study of T cell responses to AZD1222 COVID-19 vaccine. Germline lookup yields CDR1 LNHDA and CDR2 SQIVND (reference sequence). The CDR3 spans 14 residues. V lost 7 bases and J lost 4, with 14 bases in between. Repertoires were generated with immunoSEQ multiplex PCR, while TCRdb's copy carries only in-frame clones and drops some. The sample holds more than 65,000 clones; about 78% are singletons and the top ten take more than 20%. This TCR derives from an adult in good health. The specimen was peripheral blood, collected on day 0 of AZD1222 vaccination. The chain employs TRBV19 and TRBJ2-1; D may be TRBD2 (5 bases). CDR3 in DNA: TGTGCCAGTAAGAAGCGGACGATTTACAATGAGCAGTTCTTC. It is translated as CASKKRTIYNEQFF.